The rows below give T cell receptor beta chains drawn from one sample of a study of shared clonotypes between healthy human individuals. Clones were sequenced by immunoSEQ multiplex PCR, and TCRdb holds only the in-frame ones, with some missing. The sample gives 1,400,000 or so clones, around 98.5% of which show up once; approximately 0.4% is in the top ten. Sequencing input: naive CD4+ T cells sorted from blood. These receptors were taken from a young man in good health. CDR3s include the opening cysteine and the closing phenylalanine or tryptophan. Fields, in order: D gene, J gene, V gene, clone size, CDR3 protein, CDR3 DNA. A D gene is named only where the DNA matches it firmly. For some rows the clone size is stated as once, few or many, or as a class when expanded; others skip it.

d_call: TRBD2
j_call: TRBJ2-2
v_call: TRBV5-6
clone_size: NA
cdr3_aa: CASSLVAGGSGELFF
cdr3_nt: TGTGCCAGCAGCTTGGTTGCGGGAGGCTCCGGGGAGCTGTTTTTT

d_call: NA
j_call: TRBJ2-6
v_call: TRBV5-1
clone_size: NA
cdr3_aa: CASSLSPLRANVLTF
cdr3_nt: TGCGCCAGCAGCTTGTCGCCCTTAAGGGCCAACGTCCTGACTTTC

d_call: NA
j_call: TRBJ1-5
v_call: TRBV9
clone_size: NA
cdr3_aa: CASNNNRDNNQPQHF
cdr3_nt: TGTGCCAGCAACAACAACCGGGACAACAATCAGCCCCAGCATTTT

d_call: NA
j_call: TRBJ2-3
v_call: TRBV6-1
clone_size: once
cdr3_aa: CASSVLAFTDTQYF
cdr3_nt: TGTGCCAGCAGCGTACTAGCCTTTACAGATACGCAGTATTTT

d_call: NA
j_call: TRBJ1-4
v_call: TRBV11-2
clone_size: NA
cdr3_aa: CASSLVVGIQGEKLFF
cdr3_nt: TGTGCCAGCAGCTTAGTGGTAGGAATACAGGGTGAAAAACTGTTTTTT

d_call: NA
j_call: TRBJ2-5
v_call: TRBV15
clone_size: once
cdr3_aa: CATSRTGSRETQYF
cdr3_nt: TGTGCCACCAGCAGAACAGGGAGCAGAGAGACCCAGTACTTC

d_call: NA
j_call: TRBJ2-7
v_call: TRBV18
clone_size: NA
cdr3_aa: CASSPVLGPYEQYF
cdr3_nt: TGTGCCAGCTCACCGGTGTTGGGTCCCTACGAGCAGTACTTC

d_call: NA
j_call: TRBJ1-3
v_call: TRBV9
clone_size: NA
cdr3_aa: CASSVAMPSETAFSGNTIYF
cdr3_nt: TGTGCCAGCAGCGTAGCCATGCCTTCCGAGACAGCCTTCTCTGGAAACACCATATATTTT

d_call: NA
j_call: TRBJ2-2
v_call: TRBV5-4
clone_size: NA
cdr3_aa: CASSLASNTGELFF
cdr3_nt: TGTGCCAGCAGCTTGGCCAGCAACACCGGGGAGCTGTTTTTT

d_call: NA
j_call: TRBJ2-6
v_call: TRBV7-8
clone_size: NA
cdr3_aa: CASSLVTAGAYSGANVLTF
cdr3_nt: TGTGCCAGCAGCTTAGTCACGGCAGGGGCATACTCTGGGGCCAACGTCCTGACTTTC

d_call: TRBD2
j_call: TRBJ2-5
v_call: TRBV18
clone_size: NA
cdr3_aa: CASSPRLAGGQETQYF
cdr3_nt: TGTGCCAGCTCACCTCGACTAGCGGGAGGGCAAGAGACCCAGTACTTC

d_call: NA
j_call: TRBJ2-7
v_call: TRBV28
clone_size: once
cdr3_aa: CASSLELKREQYF
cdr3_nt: TGTGCCAGCAGTTTAGAACTTAAGCGGGAGCAGTACTTC

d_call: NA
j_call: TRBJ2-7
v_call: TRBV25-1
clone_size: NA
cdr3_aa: CASSESGGPGIEQYF
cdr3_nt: TGTGCCAGCAGTGAAAGCGGCGGCCCGGGGATCGAGCAGTACTTC

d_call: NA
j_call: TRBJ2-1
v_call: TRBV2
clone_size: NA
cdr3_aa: CASSDYSAYNEQFF
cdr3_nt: TGTGCCAGCAGTGATTATTCAGCCTACAATGAGCAGTTCTTC

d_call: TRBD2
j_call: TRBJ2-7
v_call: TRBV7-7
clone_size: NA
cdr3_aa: CASSPRSSGRAPYYEQYF
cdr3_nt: TGTGCCAGCAGCCCGAGATCTAGCGGGAGGGCCCCCTACTACGAGCAGTACTTC

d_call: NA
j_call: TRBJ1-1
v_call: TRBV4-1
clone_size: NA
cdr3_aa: CASSQERLGSKAFF
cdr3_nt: TGCGCCAGCAGCCAAGAGAGGTTGGGGTCGAAAGCTTTCTTT

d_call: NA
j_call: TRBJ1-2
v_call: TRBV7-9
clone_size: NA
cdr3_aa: CASSLTIGLSNYGYTF
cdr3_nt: TGTGCCAGCAGCCTTACAATCGGGCTTTCTAACTATGGCTACACCTTC

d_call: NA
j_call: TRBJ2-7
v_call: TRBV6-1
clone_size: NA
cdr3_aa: CASSGVRYEQYF
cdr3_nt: TGTGCCAGCTCAGGTGTTAGGTACGAGCAGTACTTC

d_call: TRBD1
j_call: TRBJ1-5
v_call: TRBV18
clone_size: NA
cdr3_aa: CASSPMGQAHQPQHF
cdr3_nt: TGTGCCAGCTCACCGATGGGACAGGCCCACCAGCCCCAGCATTTT

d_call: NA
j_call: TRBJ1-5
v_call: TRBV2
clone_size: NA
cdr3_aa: CASSETVYSNQPQHF
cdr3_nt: TGTGCCAGCAGTGAAACAGTCTATAGCAATCAGCCCCAGCATTTT

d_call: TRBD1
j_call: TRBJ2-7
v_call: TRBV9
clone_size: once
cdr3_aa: CASSVAGQGGYEQYF
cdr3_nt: TGTGCCAGCAGCGTAGCCGGACAGGGAGGTTACGAGCAGTACTTC

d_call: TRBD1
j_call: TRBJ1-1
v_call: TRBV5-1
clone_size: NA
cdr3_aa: CASSLVSGGLTEAFF
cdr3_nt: TGCGCCAGCAGCTTGGTTTCAGGGGGTTTGACTGAAGCTTTCTTT

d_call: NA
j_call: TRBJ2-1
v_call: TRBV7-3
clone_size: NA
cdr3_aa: CASSAPQRVFYNEQFF
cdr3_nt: TGTGCCAGCAGCGCTCCTCAGCGGGTGTTCTACAATGAGCAGTTCTTC

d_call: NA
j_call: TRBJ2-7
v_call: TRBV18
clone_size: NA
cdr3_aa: CASSPWENHEQYF
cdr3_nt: TGTGCCAGCTCACCCTGGGAGAACCACGAGCAGTACTTC

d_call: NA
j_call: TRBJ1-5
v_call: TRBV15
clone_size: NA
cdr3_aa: CATKQGDSNQPQHF
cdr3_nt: TGTGCCACCAAGCAGGGAGATAGCAATCAGCCCCAGCATTTT

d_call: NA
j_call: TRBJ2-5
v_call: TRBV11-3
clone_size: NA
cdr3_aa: CASSLGSEETQYF
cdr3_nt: TGTGCCAGCAGCTTAGGGTCAGAAGAGACCCAGTACTTC

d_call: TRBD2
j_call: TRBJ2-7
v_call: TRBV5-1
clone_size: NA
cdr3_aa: CASSQAGGQTYEQYF
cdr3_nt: TGCGCCAGCAGCCAGGCGGGAGGGCAAACCTACGAGCAGTACTTC

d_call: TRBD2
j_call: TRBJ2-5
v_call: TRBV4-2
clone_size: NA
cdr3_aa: CASSQGSSGQETQYF
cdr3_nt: TGTGCCAGCAGCCAAGGGTCTAGCGGCCAAGAGACCCAGTACTTC

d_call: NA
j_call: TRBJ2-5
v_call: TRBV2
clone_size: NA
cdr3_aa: CASSSDWTEETQYF
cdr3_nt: TGTGCCAGCAGCTCTGACTGGACAGAAGAGACCCAGTACTTC

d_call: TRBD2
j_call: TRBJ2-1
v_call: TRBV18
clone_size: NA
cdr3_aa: CASSLSGTSYNEQFF
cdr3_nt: TGTGCCAGCTCACTTTCCGGGACTAGCTACAATGAGCAGTTCTTC

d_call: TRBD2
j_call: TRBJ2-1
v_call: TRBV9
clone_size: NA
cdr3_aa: CASSLSGRANEQFF
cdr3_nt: TGTGCCAGCAGTCTTAGCGGGAGGGCAAATGAGCAGTTCTTC

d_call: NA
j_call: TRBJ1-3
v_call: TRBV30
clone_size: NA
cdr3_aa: CAWSGRLSSGNTIYF
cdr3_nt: TGTGCCTGGAGTGGTCGGCTGAGCTCTGGAAACACCATATATTTT